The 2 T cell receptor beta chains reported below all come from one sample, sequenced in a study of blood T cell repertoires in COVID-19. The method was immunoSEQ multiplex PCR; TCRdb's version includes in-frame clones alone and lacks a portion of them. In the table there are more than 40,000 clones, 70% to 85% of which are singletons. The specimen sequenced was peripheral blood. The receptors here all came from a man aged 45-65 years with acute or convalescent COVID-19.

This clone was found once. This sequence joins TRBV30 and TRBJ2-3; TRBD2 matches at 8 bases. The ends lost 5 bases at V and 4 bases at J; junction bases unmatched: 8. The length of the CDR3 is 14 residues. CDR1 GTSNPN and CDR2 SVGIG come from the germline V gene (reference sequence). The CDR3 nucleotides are TGTGCCTGGGACCGGGGGGGGCAGGCAGATACGCAGTATTTT. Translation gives CAWDRGGQADTQYF.

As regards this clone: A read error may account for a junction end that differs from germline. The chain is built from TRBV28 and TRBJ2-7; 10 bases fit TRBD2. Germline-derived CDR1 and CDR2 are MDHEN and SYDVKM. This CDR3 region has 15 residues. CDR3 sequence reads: CASSQLQGASGSLNF. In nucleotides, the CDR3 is TGTGCCAGCAGTCAACTCCAGGGAGCTAGCGGGAGTTTGAACTTC.